This entry lists 11 T cell receptor beta chains sequenced from one sample in a study of early T cells in non-severe SARS-CoV-2 infection. TCRdb re-called the 5' RACE reads with MiXCR, one entry per CDR3 protein. This sample carries about 28,000 distinct CDR3 sequences, over 4% of them seen once, and the ten largest clones take over 2.5%. Sequenced material: whole blood. The receptors stem from an adult who was a healthcare worker with PCR-confirmed SARS-CoV-2 infection or an uninfected control (not recorded which).

This clonotype has ten or more counts. The rearrangement links TRBV27 to TRBJ2-3; D is possibly TRBD2 (6 bases). This CDR3 region has 17 residues. Trimming took 5 bases from V and 10 from J, leaving 28 bases between them. Germline V gives CDR1 MNHEY, CDR2 SMNVEV (reference sequence). The CDR3 here is CASSPALASDPPRAQYF. The CDR3 DNA follows: TGTGCCAGCAGTCCTGCCCTAGCTAGCGACCCCCCACGGGCGCAGTATTTT.

The rearrangement links TRBV7-8 to TRBJ2-1; 10 bases agree with TRBD1. Germline assignment: CDR1 SGHVS and CDR2 FQNEAQ. Trimming cost V 3 bases and J 8 bases; bases outside gene matches: 10. The CDR3 runs 16 residues. The CDR3, as DNA: TGTGCCAGCAGCTTCTGGACAGGGGGGGTTATTGATGAGCAGTTCTTC. Protein: CASSFWTGGVIDEQFF.

This clonotype was counted at least ten times. This chain joins TRBV29-1 and TRBJ2-1; D is tentatively TRBD1 or TRBD2 (5 bases each). The CDR3 runs 14 residues. V gave up 2 bases and J gave up 3 bases, with 11 bases separating them. In germline, CDR1 is SQVTM, CDR2 ANQGSEA. The CDR3 reads CSVETGTNYNEQFF. CDR3 DNA: TGCAGCGTTGAAACCGGGACGAACTACAATGAGCAGTTCTTC.

This clonotype was seen repeatedly, ten times or more. The V and J genes are TRBV7-8 and TRBJ2-1, with unresolved D. V lost 5 bases to trimming and J lost 8 bases, with 10 bases between them. The CDR3 has 12 amino acids. Germline CDR1 reads SGHVS; CDR2 reads FQNEAQ. The CDR3 loop reads CASSAILDEQFF. For the CDR3, the DNA is TGTGCCAGCAGCGCCATCCTCGATGAGCAGTTCTTC.

This clonotype was seen many times. The chain recombines TRBV18 with TRBJ1-2; 11 nucleotides align to TRBD1. The V and J ends lost 8 bases and 7 bases, in that order; junction bases with no gene match: 9. Germline CDR1 and CDR2: KGHSH and LQKENI. This CDR3 has 14 amino acids. The CDR3 sequence: CASRTGGIFGGYTF. The CDR3 region has the DNA TGTGCCAGCCGGACAGGGGGCATCTTCGGTGGCTACACCTTC.

This clonotype was counted at least ten times. The CDR3 here is CASSLRGEAYNEQFF. The CDR3 nucleotides are TGTGCCAGCAGCTTACGAGGGGAGGCCTACAATGAGCAGTTCTTC. V is TRBV7-9 and J is TRBJ2-1, with D maybe TRBD2 (6 bases). This CDR3 is 15 amino acids long. Trimming removed 2 bases from V and 2 bases from J, with 10 bases in between. The V gene's germline CDR1 is SEHNR and CDR2 FQNEAQ (reference sequence).

Many counts were recorded for this clonotype. This chain uses TRBV12-3 or TRBV12-4 with TRBJ2-7, with TRBD2 identical over 12 bases. Losses at the gene ends were 4 bases for V and 1 base for J; bases not matched to a gene: 5. The CDR3 spans 16 residues. CDR3 coding DNA: TGTGCCAGCAGTTGGACTAGCGGGACCCTTTCCTACGAGCAGTACTTC. It specifies CASSWTSGTLSYEQYF.

In its sample, this clonotype was seen many times. The gene calls are TRBV11-2 and TRBJ2-1; 10 positions match TRBD1. CDR3 length: 16 residues. The J segment lost 6 bases and the V segment lost 2 bases, leaving 7 bases of the junction unmatched. Germline V CDR1 and CDR2: SGHAT, FQNNGV. The CDR3 bases are TGTGCCAGCAGCTTAATGAGGACAGGGGGAAGCAATGAGCAGTTCTTC. Encoded protein: CASSLMRTGGSNEQFF.

This clonotype was counted at least ten times. The CDR3 spells CASSITGGNTEAFF. The CDR3 DNA follows: TGTGCCAGTAGTATAACAGGGGGTAACACTGAAGCTTTCTTT. The chain joins TRBV19 to TRBJ1-1; the match to TRBD1 covers 8 bases. CDR3 length equals 14 residues. With V trimmed by 2 bases and J by 2 bases, 1 base remained unmatched. Germline V gives CDR1 LNHDA, CDR2 SQIVND (reference sequence).

This clonotype was detected a few times. This chain joins TRBV20-1 and TRBJ1-6; no reliable D call. The CDR3 runs 14 residues. CDR1 is DFQATT and CDR2 is SNEGSKA in the germline V gene (reference sequence). Trimming pared 0 bases from V and 8 bases from J, leaving 11 bases between. The CDR3 region has the DNA TGCAGTGCTAGAGAGTTGTGGATGGATTCACCCCTCCACTTT. Its translation is CSARELWMDSPLHF.

This clonotype was seen repeatedly, ten times or more. This rearrangement joins TRBV5-5 to TRBJ2-7; TRBD1 might be the D (5 bases). The CDR3 covers 14 residues. V lost 4 bases, J lost 1 base, and 12 bases lay in between. The germline gives CDR1 SGHKS, CDR2 YYEKEE (reference sequence). The CDR3 DNA follows: TGTGCCAGCAGCCACCGGACACGGTCCTACGAGCAGTACTTC. Protein: CASSHRTRSYEQYF.